The entry below gives a single TCR beta chain sequence along with its context. This specimen comes from a study of blood T cell repertoires in COVID-19. Study-wide context: Collection of acute and convalescent COVID-19 samples took place in the United States, Italy and Spain.

Measured with immunoSEQ multiplex PCR; TCRdb has only the in-frame clones, and not every one. This table has 310,000 or so clones, around nine tenths appearing once. The V gene's germline CDR1 is SNHLY and CDR2 FYNNEI. V dropped 2 bases and J dropped 6 bases, with 17 bases sitting between them. The CDR3 covers 15 residues. The receptor was derived from a woman in her forties or fifties with active or convalescent COVID-19. The gene calls are TRBV2 and TRBJ2-7, with D possibly TRBD1 on 6 matching bases. The source material was peripheral blood. In nucleotides, the CDR3 is TGTGCCAGCAGTGAATCACAGGGACGGGTATTCGAGCAGTACTTC. Protein sequence: CASSESQGRVFEQYF. Using reference TRBV2 and TRBJ2-7 for the parts outside the CDR3, the full variable domain is EPEVTQTPSHQVTQMGQEVILRCVPISNHLYFYWYRQILGQKVEFLVSFYNNEISEKSEIFDDQFSVERPDGSNFTLKIRSTKLEDSAMYFCASSESQGRVFEQYFGPGTRLTVT.